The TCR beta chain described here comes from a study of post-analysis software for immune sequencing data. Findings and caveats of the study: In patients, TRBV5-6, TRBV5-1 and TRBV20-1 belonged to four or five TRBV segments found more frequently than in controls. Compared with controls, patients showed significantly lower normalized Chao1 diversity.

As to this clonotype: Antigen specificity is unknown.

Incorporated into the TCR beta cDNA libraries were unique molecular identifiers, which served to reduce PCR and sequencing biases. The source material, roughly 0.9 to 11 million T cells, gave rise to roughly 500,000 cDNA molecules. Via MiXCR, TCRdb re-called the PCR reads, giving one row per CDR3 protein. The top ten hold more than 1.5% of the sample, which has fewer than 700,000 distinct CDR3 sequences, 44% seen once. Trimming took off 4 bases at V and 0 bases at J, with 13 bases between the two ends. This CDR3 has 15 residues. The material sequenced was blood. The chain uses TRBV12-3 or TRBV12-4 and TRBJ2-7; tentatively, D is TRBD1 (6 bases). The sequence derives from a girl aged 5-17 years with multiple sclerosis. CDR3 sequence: CASSSQGSRSYEQYF. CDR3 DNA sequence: TGTGCCAGCAGTTCTCAGGGGTCCCGCTCCTACGAGCAGTACTTC.